This T cell receptor (beta chain) was found in a study of blood T cell repertoires in COVID-19. Study overall: The United States, Italy and Spain were the sources of the acute and convalescent COVID-19 samples.

The V segment lost 6 bases and the J segment 0 bases; nucleotides outside the gene matches: 11. The CDR3 has 18 residues. Germline V gene lookup returns CDR1 MDHEN and CDR2 SYDVKM. Sequencing used immunoSEQ multiplex PCR; TCRdb keeps in-frame clones, though not all of them. The data hold roughly 140,000 clones, with around four fifths observed a single time. Two negative PCRs, clearance, or symptom resolution were required of recovered Cohort 3 donors. The sample was PBMCs or T cells enriched from blood (not recorded which). The source is a woman in her 40s who had recovered from COVID-19. The V and J genes are TRBV28 and TRBJ1-4; 9 nucleotides agree with TRBD1. The CDR3 DNA reads TGTGCCAGCAGCTTGGGTGCGGGACAGGGTGCAACTAATGAAAAACTGTTTTTT. Protein product: CASSLGAGQGATNEKLFF.